The next 3 T cell receptor beta chains were all read from a single sample in a study of T-cell memory formation after mild COVID-19. TCRdb reprocessed the 5' RACE reads via MiXCR and lists one record per CDR3 protein. The repertoire has around 340,000 distinct CDR3 sequences, about 13% of them found once; the top ten carry about 20%. Sequences were obtained from PBMCs or a T cell subset sorted from them (not recorded which). These receptors originate from a man younger than 35 who had mild COVID-19 (a few samples of this study predate the infection). Cell type and time point are not known.

This clonotype was seen repeatedly, ten times or more. This chain uses TRBV20-1 with TRBJ2-5, with 8 positions matching TRBD2. The CDR3 runs to 12 residues. The germline CDR1 and CDR2 sequences are DFQATT and SNEGSKA (reference sequence). With V trimmed by 5 bases and J by 3 bases, 2 bases remained unmatched. CDR3 region: CSAPGGEETQYF. In DNA form, the CDR3 reads TGCAGTGCTCCGGGGGGGGAAGAGACCCAGTACTTC.

This clonotype was found many times. The chain recombines TRBV6-5 with TRBJ2-2, with 8 nucleotides matching TRBD2. Germline-derived CDR1 and CDR2 are MNHEY and SVGAGI. The CDR3 contains 15 residues. V lost 0 bases and J lost 4; bases outside the gene matches: 1. CDR3 nucleotides: TGTGCCAGCAGTTACTCGACTAGCGCCACCGGGGAGCTGTTTTTT. Protein sequence: CASSYSTSATGELFF.

This clonotype came up a few times. The CDR3 spells CASSDSTGMNTEAFF. Written as DNA, the CDR3 is TGTGCCAGCTCAGATTCGACAGGGATGAACACTGAAGCTTTCTTT. The genes are TRBV18 and TRBJ1-1, with 7 bases fitting TRBD1. Germline V gives CDR1 KGHSH, CDR2 LQKENI. The CDR3 is 15 residues long. Germline trimming cut 5 bases from V and 0 bases from J; bases unmatched to any gene: 6.